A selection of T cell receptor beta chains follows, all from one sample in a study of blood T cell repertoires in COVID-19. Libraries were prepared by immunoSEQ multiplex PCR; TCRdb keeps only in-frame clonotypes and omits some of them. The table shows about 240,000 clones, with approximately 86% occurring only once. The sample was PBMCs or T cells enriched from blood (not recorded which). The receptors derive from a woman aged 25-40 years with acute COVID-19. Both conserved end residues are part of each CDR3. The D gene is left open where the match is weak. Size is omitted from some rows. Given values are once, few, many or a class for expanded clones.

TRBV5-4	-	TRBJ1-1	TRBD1	TGTGCCAGCAGCTTCAGGACAGGGGCCTTCACTGAAGCTTTCTTT	CASSFRTGAFTEAFF
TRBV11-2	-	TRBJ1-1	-	TGTGCCAGCAGCCTAAGGGGCAGGGAAGGCCCTGAAGCTTTCTTT	CASSLRGREGPEAFF
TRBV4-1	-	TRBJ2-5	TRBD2	TGCGCCAGCAGCCAAGATCTAGCGGAGACCCAAGAGACCCAGTACTTC	CASSQDLAETQETQYF
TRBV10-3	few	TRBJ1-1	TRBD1	TGTGCCATCAATATAGGGGGCAGGGACACTGAAGCTTTCTTT	CAINIGGRDTEAFF
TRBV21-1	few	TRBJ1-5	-	TGTGCCAGCAGCCAAAGGAGGTTTAGGGGCAATCAGCCCCAGCATTTT	CASSQRRFRGNQPQHF
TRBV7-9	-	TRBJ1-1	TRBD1	TGTGCCAGCAGGGATAACAGGGGCCTACCAAACACTGAAGCTTTCTTT	CASRDNRGLPNTEAFF
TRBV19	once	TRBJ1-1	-	TGTGCCAGTAGTATTAGAGGGGAGGGAGCGAGGACTGAAGCTTTCTTT	CASSIRGEGARTEAFF
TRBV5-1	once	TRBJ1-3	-	TGCGCCAGCAGCCTGGGACCTCTTGACTACTCTGGAAACACCATATATTTT	CASSLGPLDYSGNTIYF
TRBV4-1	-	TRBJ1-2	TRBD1	TGCGCCAGCAGCCAAGATCGGGACAGAAAAGACTATGGCTACACCTTC	CASSQDRDRKDYGYTF
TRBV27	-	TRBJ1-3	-	TGTGCCAGCAGCCCGGGGGTGGAATCTGGAAACACCATATATTTT	CASSPGVESGNTIYF
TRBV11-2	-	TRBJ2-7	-	TGTGCCAGCAGCTTAGCCACAGGGCCCTACGAGCAGTACTTC	CASSLATGPYEQYF
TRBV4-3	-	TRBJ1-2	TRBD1	TGCGCCAGCAGCCAATACAGGGGCTTTTATGGCTACACCTTC	CASSQYRGFYGYTF
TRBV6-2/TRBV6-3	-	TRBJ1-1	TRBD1	TGTGCCAGCAGATACAGGGGTGGAACTGAAGCTTTCTTT	CASRYRGGTEAFF
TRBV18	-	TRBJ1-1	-	TGTGCCAGCTCACCATTCGGCCTTGGAGAGGGCGCTGAAGCTTTCTTT	CASSPFGLGEGAEAFF
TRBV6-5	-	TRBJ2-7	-	TGTGCCAGCAGGGCAGGAATCACCTACGAGCAGTACTTC	CASRAGITYEQYF
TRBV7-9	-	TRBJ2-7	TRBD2	TGTGCCAGCAGCTTAGGGCTAGCGGGGGAGTACGAGCAGTACTTC	CASSLGLAGEYEQYF
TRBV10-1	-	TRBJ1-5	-	TGCGCCAGCAGTGAGTCGACTCTAGGTCAGCCCCAGCATTTT	CASSESTLGQPQHF
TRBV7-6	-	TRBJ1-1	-	TGTGCCAGCACTGGGGAAATCAGGGAAAGTAACACTGAAGCTTTCTTT	CASTGEIRESNTEAFF
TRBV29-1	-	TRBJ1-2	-	TGCAGCGTTGAAGGGACAGAATCTTCCCCCAACTATGGCTACACCTTC	CSVEGTESSPNYGYTF
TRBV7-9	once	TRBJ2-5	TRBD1	TGTGCCAGCAGCTTAGATTATCGGGACAGTCTGTACCAAGAGACCCAGTACTTC	CASSLDYRDSLYQETQYF
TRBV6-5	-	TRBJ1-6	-	TGTGCCAGCAGTCGGGGGGGAGCCACCGCACCCCTCCACTTT	CASSRGGATAPLHF
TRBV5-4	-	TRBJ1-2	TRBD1	TGTGCCAGCAGCTCCGACAGGGGTGGCGGCTACACCTTC	CASSSDRGGGYTF
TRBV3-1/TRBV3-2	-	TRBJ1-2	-	TGTGCCAGCAGCCATGTCCTCAGGGGCAGAGTTAACTATGGCTACACCTTC	CASSHVLRGRVNYGYTF
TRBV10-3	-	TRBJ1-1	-	TGTGCCATCAGAAGCAACACTGAAGCTTTCTTT	CAIRSNTEAFF
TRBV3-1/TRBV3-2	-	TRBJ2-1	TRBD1	TGTGCCAGCAGCCTTCAGGGGGATCGGTTCTTC	CASSLQGDRFF
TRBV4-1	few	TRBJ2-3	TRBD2	TGCGCCAGCTCGGCTCAGGGAGGGACAGATACGCAGTATTTT	CASSAQGGTDTQYF
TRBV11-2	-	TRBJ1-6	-	TGTGCCAGCAGCTTAGATGGGCTCTATAATTCACCCCTCCACTTT	CASSLDGLYNSPLHF
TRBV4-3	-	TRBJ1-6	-	TGCGCCAGCAGCCAAGTTCACGGATTCACTCTGGGGGGGAATTCACCCCTCCACTTT	CASSQVHGFTLGGNSPLHF
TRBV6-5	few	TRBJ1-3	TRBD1	TGTGCCAGCAGCCGGGACAGTGGAAACACCATATATTTT	CASSRDSGNTIYF
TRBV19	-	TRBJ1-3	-	TGTGCCAGCATCAGGGGATGGTCCGGAAACACCATATATTTT	CASIRGWSGNTIYF
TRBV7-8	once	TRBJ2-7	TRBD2	TGTGCCAGCAGCTTCCCCGGGACTAGCGGGGTAACGGACGACTACGAGCAGTACTTC	CASSFPGTSGVTDDYEQYF
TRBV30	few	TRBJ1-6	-	TGTGCCTGGAGTGTAGGGGGGGGTTACGATTCACCCCTCCACTTT	CAWSVGGGYDSPLHF
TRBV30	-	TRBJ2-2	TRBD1	TGTGCCTGGAGTCGGGACAGGGGGCGAGCCGGGGAGCTGTTTTTT	CAWSRDRGRAGELFF
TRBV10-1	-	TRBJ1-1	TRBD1	TGCGCCAGCAGTGAGTCCTGGACAGGGAACACTGAAGCTTTCTTT	CASSESWTGNTEAFF
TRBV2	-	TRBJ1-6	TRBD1	TGTGCCAGCAGTCAGCAGGGGGATAATTCACCCCTCCACTTT	CASSQQGDNSPLHF
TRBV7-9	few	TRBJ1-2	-	TGTGCCAGCAGCTTAAGGGGATCTAACTATGGCTACACCTTC	CASSLRGSNYGYTF
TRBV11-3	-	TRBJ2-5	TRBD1	TGTGCCAGCAGCCCCGGGACAGGGGAGGCAGAGACCCAGTACTTC	CASSPGTGEAETQYF
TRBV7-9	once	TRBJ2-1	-	TGTGCCAGCAGCTTAGGGCAGGGGAGGGTCAATGAGCAGTTCTTC	CASSLGQGRVNEQFF
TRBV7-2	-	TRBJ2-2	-	TGTGCCAGCAGCTGGCGGGACAGCAGCACCGGGGAGCTGTTTTTT	CASSWRDSSTGELFF
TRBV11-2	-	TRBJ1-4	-	TGTGCCAGCAGCCCAGGACAGCATGCTAATGAAAAACTGTTTTTT	CASSPGQHANEKLFF
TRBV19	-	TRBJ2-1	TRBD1	TGTGCCAGTAGTATGCTCAGACAGGGATCCTACAATGAGCAGTTCTTC	CASSMLRQGSYNEQFF
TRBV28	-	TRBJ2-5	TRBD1	TGTGCCACCATACAGGGGTCCCAAGAGACCCAGTACTTC	CATIQGSQETQYF
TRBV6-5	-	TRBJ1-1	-	TGTGCCAGCAGTTATGGCCAGGAGGGAGGAACTGAAGCTTTCTTT	CASSYGQEGGTEAFF
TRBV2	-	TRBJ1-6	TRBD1	TGTGCCAGCACCGGACAGGCGAACGCTTCACCCCTCCACTTT	CASTGQANASPLHF
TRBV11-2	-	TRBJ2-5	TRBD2	TGTGCCAGCAGCTTCAGCGGGGGCCCCCTCGAGACCCAGTACTTC	CASSFSGGPLETQYF
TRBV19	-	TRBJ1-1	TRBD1	TGTGCCAGTAGTATAGGCAAGGGGACAGAATTGAACACTGAAGCTTTCTTT	CASSIGKGTELNTEAFF
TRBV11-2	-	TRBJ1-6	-	TGTGCCAGCAGCTTAACCCAGAATTCACCCCTCCACTTT	CASSLTQNSPLHF
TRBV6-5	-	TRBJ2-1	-	TGTGCCAGCACCCCGGATGCCCCGGGGCAGTTCTTC	CASTPDAPGQFF
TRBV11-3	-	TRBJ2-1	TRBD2	TGTGCCAGCAGCTTGAGCGGGGGGGGTGAGCAGTTCTTC	CASSLSGGGEQFF